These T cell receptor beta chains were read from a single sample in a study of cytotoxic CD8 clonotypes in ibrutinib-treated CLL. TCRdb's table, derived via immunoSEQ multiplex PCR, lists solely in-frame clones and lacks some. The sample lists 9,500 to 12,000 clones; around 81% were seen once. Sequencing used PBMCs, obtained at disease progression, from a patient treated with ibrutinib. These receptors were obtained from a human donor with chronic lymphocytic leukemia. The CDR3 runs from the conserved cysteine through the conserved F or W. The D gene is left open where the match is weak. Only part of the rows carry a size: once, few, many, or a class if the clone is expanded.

CDR3 DNA: TGTGCCAGCAGTTTACTCGGGCAGCAAGAGACCCAGTACTTC
CDR3 protein: CASSLLGQQETQYF
J gene: TRBJ2-5
D gene: .
clone size: .
V gene: TRBV6-5

CDR3 DNA: TGCGCCAGCAGAGGACTAGCGGGGACAGATACGCAGTATTTT
CDR3 protein: CASRGLAGTDTQYF
J gene: TRBJ2-3
D gene: TRBD2
clone size: .
V gene: TRBV10-2

CDR3 DNA: TGTGCCAGCAGCTTAAAGACAAACCTAGGGGGTGAGTACAATGAGCAGTTCTTC
CDR3 protein: CASSLKTNLGGEYNEQFF
J gene: TRBJ2-1
D gene: .
clone size: .
V gene: TRBV7-9

CDR3 DNA: TGTGCCTGGAGCCTCGGATACGAGCAGTACTTC
CDR3 protein: CAWSLGYEQYF
J gene: TRBJ2-7
D gene: .
clone size: .
V gene: TRBV30

CDR3 DNA: TGTGCCAGCAGCGTAGCACTAGCGACCTACAATGAGCAGTTCTTC
CDR3 protein: CASSVALATYNEQFF
J gene: TRBJ2-1
D gene: TRBD2
clone size: .
V gene: TRBV9

CDR3 DNA: TGTGCCACCTCGGGACTGATTACCTACAATGAGCAGTTCTTC
CDR3 protein: CATSGLITYNEQFF
J gene: TRBJ2-1
D gene: .
clone size: once
V gene: TRBV28

CDR3 DNA: TGTGCCAGCCAGAGGGGGGAGAACACCGGGGAGCTGTTTTTT
CDR3 protein: CASQRGENTGELFF
J gene: TRBJ2-2
D gene: .
clone size: .
V gene: TRBV7-9

CDR3 DNA: TGTGCCAGCAGCTTAGCGCGACAGAGCTATGGCTACACCTTC
CDR3 protein: CASSLARQSYGYTF
J gene: TRBJ1-2
D gene: .
clone size: .
V gene: TRBV7-9

CDR3 DNA: TGTGCCAGCAGGCTCGACAGGGGCTTTGGGGCCAACGTCCTGACTTTC
CDR3 protein: CASRLDRGFGANVLTF
J gene: TRBJ2-6
D gene: TRBD1
clone size: .
V gene: TRBV5-4

CDR3 DNA: TGTGCCAGCAGAAGACAGGGCTGGAATGAGCAGTTCTTC
CDR3 protein: CASRRQGWNEQFF
J gene: TRBJ2-1
D gene: TRBD1
clone size: .
V gene: TRBV6-5

CDR3 DNA: TGTGCCAGCAGCTTATACAGGGTAGGGTCCTACAATGAGCAGTTCTTC
CDR3 protein: CASSLYRVGSYNEQFF
J gene: TRBJ2-1
D gene: .
clone size: .
V gene: TRBV7-8

CDR3 DNA: TGTGCCAGCAGCTTAGGACAGGGGGCCCGCTATGGCTACACCTTC
CDR3 protein: CASSLGQGARYGYTF
J gene: TRBJ1-2
D gene: TRBD1
clone size: .
V gene: TRBV11-1

CDR3 DNA: TGTGCCAGCAGTTCCCAACCCGAAGACATTCAGTACTTC
CDR3 protein: CASSSQPEDIQYF
J gene: TRBJ2-4
D gene: .
clone size: once
V gene: TRBV27

CDR3 DNA: TGTGCCAGCAGCGTAGATGGAGGAGGGGGAGCCCGGGAGACCCAGTACTTC
CDR3 protein: CASSVDGGGGARETQYF
J gene: TRBJ2-5
D gene: .
clone size: .
V gene: TRBV9

CDR3 DNA: TGTGCCAGCAGCTTAGAAGGGATCAGCAATCAGCCCCAGCATTTT
CDR3 protein: CASSLEGISNQPQHF
J gene: TRBJ1-5
D gene: .
clone size: .
V gene: TRBV11-2

CDR3 DNA: TGTGCCAGCAGCTTAGCCGTGACGGGAGGGGTCTGGAATGAGCAGTTCTTC
CDR3 protein: CASSLAVTGGVWNEQFF
J gene: TRBJ2-1
D gene: TRBD2
clone size: .
V gene: TRBV7-9

CDR3 DNA: TGTGCCAGTAGTATTAGCGGGCCAAGGGACTACGAGCAGTACTTC
CDR3 protein: CASSISGPRDYEQYF
J gene: TRBJ2-7
D gene: TRBD2
clone size: .
V gene: TRBV19

CDR3 DNA: TGTGCCAGCAGTTACCAGGGGGCGAGAAACACTGAAGCTTTCTTT
CDR3 protein: CASSYQGARNTEAFF
J gene: TRBJ1-1
D gene: TRBD1
clone size: few
V gene: TRBV6-5

CDR3 DNA: TGCGCCAGCAGGAACGGACAGTACTCCTACGAGCAGTACTTC
CDR3 protein: CASRNGQYSYEQYF
J gene: TRBJ2-7
D gene: .
clone size: .
V gene: TRBV5-1

CDR3 DNA: TGTGCCAGCAGCCCGCGTGGGGGACGTGGCAATCAGCCCCAGCATTTT
CDR3 protein: CASSPRGGRGNQPQHF
J gene: TRBJ1-5
D gene: .
clone size: few
V gene: TRBV6-6

CDR3 DNA: TGTGCTAGCAGCTTAGGACAAGTCGTGGGGGAGACCCAGTACTTC
CDR3 protein: CASSLGQVVGETQYF
J gene: TRBJ2-5
D gene: .
clone size: once
V gene: TRBV7-7

CDR3 DNA: TGTGCCAGCAGTTTATCCGGGACAGGGGCCTCCGAGCAGTACTTC
CDR3 protein: CASSLSGTGASEQYF
J gene: TRBJ2-7
D gene: TRBD1
clone size: .
V gene: TRBV28

CDR3 DNA: TGTGCCAGCAGCTTGGAGCTCATTAACTATGGCTACACCTTC
CDR3 protein: CASSLELINYGYTF
J gene: TRBJ1-2
D gene: .
clone size: .
V gene: TRBV5-5

CDR3 DNA: TGTGCCAGCAGTTTACCGGACGTCGCCCTGGACGAGCAGTACTTC
CDR3 protein: CASSLPDVALDEQYF
J gene: TRBJ2-7
D gene: .
clone size: .
V gene: TRBV28

CDR3 DNA: TGCGCCAGCAGCTTGGAGGCGCGGGAGTGGAATGAGCAGTTCTTC
CDR3 protein: CASSLEAREWNEQFF
J gene: TRBJ2-1
D gene: TRBD2
clone size: .
V gene: TRBV5-1

CDR3 DNA: TGCAGCGTTGATATAGGTAGACCCGGGGAGCTGTTTTTT
CDR3 protein: CSVDIGRPGELFF
J gene: TRBJ2-2
D gene: .
clone size: .
V gene: TRBV29-1

CDR3 DNA: TGTGCCAGCAGTCCCCTGGGGCAGGGAGGGCAGCCCCAGCATTTT
CDR3 protein: CASSPLGQGGQPQHF
J gene: TRBJ1-5
D gene: .
clone size: .
V gene: TRBV9

CDR3 DNA: TGTGCCAGCAGCCAAGACAGCCATTCCAATCAGCCCCAGCATTTT
CDR3 protein: CASSQDSHSNQPQHF
J gene: TRBJ1-5
D gene: .
clone size: .
V gene: TRBV7-9

CDR3 DNA: TGTGCCATCGCGTCAAACTCCCGGCTCGAGCAGTACTTC
CDR3 protein: CAIASNSRLEQYF
J gene: TRBJ2-7
D gene: .
clone size: .
V gene: TRBV10-3

CDR3 DNA: TGTGCCAGCAGTTACTCGGGACTAGCGGGAGGTGATAGAGAGACCCAGTACTTC
CDR3 protein: CASSYSGLAGGDRETQYF
J gene: TRBJ2-5
D gene: TRBD2
clone size: .
V gene: TRBV6-7

CDR3 DNA: TGTGCCAGCAGCTTAGCTTCCCCGGGAGGTTTCTACAATGAGCAGTTCTTC
CDR3 protein: CASSLASPGGFYNEQFF
J gene: TRBJ2-1
D gene: TRBD2
clone size: .
V gene: TRBV7-2

CDR3 DNA: TGTGCCAGCAGCTTAGCCACATCCGTGGGAGAGACCCAGTACTTC
CDR3 protein: CASSLATSVGETQYF
J gene: TRBJ2-5
D gene: .
clone size: .
V gene: TRBV7-6

CDR3 DNA: TGCGCCAGCAGCTTGGGACAGGGGTTCTCTGGGGCCAACGTCCTGACTTTC
CDR3 protein: CASSLGQGFSGANVLTF
J gene: TRBJ2-6
D gene: TRBD1
clone size: .
V gene: TRBV5-1

CDR3 DNA: TGTGCCAGCAGCCGAGGACAGGGGCTATTCGACGAGCAGTACTTC
CDR3 protein: CASSRGQGLFDEQYF
J gene: TRBJ2-7
D gene: TRBD1
clone size: .
V gene: TRBV13

CDR3 DNA: TGTGCCAGCAGTTTATGGGGGGCTACCCAGCCCCAGCATTTT
CDR3 protein: CASSLWGATQPQHF
J gene: TRBJ1-5
D gene: .
clone size: .
V gene: TRBV27

CDR3 DNA: TGTGCCATCAGTCCTCGGGACAGGGGAAACATTCAGTACTTC
CDR3 protein: CAISPRDRGNIQYF
J gene: TRBJ2-4
D gene: TRBD1
clone size: .
V gene: TRBV10-3

CDR3 DNA: TGTGCCTGGGGGAAGCCGCCTGGCTACGAGCAGTACTTC
CDR3 protein: CAWGKPPGYEQYF
J gene: TRBJ2-7
D gene: .
clone size: .
V gene: TRBV30

CDR3 DNA: TGCAGCGTTTTGGGTCCCGGGGACAGACTGAACACTGAAGCTTTCTTT
CDR3 protein: CSVLGPGDRLNTEAFF
J gene: TRBJ1-1
D gene: TRBD1
clone size: .
V gene: TRBV29-1

CDR3 DNA: TGCGCCAGCAGCCCCCAGGACGGGAACACTGAAGCTTTCTTT
CDR3 protein: CASSPQDGNTEAFF
J gene: TRBJ1-1
D gene: .
clone size: .
V gene: TRBV5-1

CDR3 DNA: TGTGCCAGCAGCCCAAGGCTAGCGGGCGGTCACTCCTACGAGCAGTACTTC
CDR3 protein: CASSPRLAGGHSYEQYF
J gene: TRBJ2-7
D gene: TRBD2
clone size: .
V gene: TRBV13

CDR3 DNA: TGCGCCAGCGAACGGGCTGGGGGCGCGTATGGCTACACCTTC
CDR3 protein: CASERAGGAYGYTF
J gene: TRBJ1-2
D gene: .
clone size: medium-sized
V gene: TRBV10-1

CDR3 DNA: TGTGCCAGCAGCTTTCTTGCTAGCGATCTGTTCTTC
CDR3 protein: CASSFLASDLFF
J gene: TRBJ2-1
D gene: .
clone size: .
V gene: TRBV7-9

CDR3 DNA: TGTGCCAGCAGCTTAGGGGCCGGTCATGGCTACACCTTC
CDR3 protein: CASSLGAGHGYTF
J gene: TRBJ1-2
D gene: .
clone size: .
V gene: TRBV7-9